The present entry profiles one T cell receptor (beta chain) with its context. Its antigen has not been determined. No base qualities exist here, and no much larger clone lies one base off it. These data originate in a study of Ad26.COV2.S vaccination and SARS-CoV-2 variants (dated by TCRdb to the early 2020s). Background on the whole study: Vaccine-arm donors were drawn from COV1001, a multicentre, randomized, double-blind, placebo-controlled phase I-IIa trial of Ad26.COV2.S in healthy adults. Investigators did not know the trial group allocation while performing experiments and assessing outcomes. Participants in the trial were split at random into five groups of five each, receiving low-dose or high-dose Ad26.COV2.S once or twice, or else placebo on both occasions. Ad26.COV2.S was administered intramuscularly at 5 x 10^10 or 1 x 10^11 viral particles, either as a single shot or as two shots given 56 days apart. TCRbeta repertoire sequencing served as the tool for gauging how specific and how broad the SARS-CoV-2-reactive T cell receptors were following Ad26.COV2.S vaccination. The TCR-sequenced set comprised approximately 32 samples: 19 Ad26.COV2.S vaccine recipients, 5 placebo recipients and 8 SARS-CoV-2 convalescent individuals.

Broad study findings and their caveats: After vaccination, spike-specific CD8+ and CD4+ T cell responses were reported to show substantial breadth. The study lacked the statistical power to compare responses across vaccine doses or regimens. Ad26.COV2.S recipients had higher spike-specific TCR breadth than placebo recipients (P = 0.0014). Vaccine and placebo recipients had comparable non-spike TCR breadth, which fits with the vaccine containing only spike. The authors noted that the TCR breadth and depth analyses may have underestimated total T cell responses.

The CDR3 starts with the cysteine, ends with the phenylalanine, and has 15 residues. Only the CDR3 part of the read is kept: 45 bases, read in frame from the first base. The germline V gene supplies CDR1 MNHNS and CDR2 SASEGT. Germline trimming amounts to 2 bases on V and 4 bases on J, with 6 as the count of junction bases outside the gene matches. The immunoSEQ Assay was used to sequence TCRbeta CDR3 regions. After extraction, genomic DNA underwent amplification by bias-controlled multiplex PCR, followed by high-throughput sequencing. The authors' analysis ran thus. To quantify the absolute abundance of every unique TCRbeta CDR3 region, sequences were collapsed and filtered. T cell fraction was estimated by normalization of TCRbeta template counts to usable DNA, with usable DNA being measured through amplification of reference genes present in all nucleated cells. Repertoire TCRs were annotated as SARS-CoV-2-specific by exact matching of V gene, CDR3 amino acid sequence and J gene to a known reactive TCR set. The reference SARS-CoV-2 TCR set came from MIRA and was filtered for enrichment in COVID-19-positive ImmuneCODE repertoires, removing public or cross-reactive TCRs. Based on the MIRA antigens, annotated TCRs were further analysed at the level of specific ORF or position within ORF. Breadth was defined as annotated unique rearrangements over total unique productive rearrangements; depth was the summed frequency of those rearrangements. Two-sided Wilcoxon rank-sum tests were used to compare TCR breadth between groups. TCRdb re-hosts the immuneACCESS table, in-frame sequences only. Its copies lack some clones; in the studies checked, an unresolved V gene accounts for under half of them, and the cause for the rest is not known. D and trimming come from the DNA, and the V and J calls and clone size come from that table. The sample profile shows 360,000 or so clones; roughly 91% of them were found once. The leading ten clones occupy around 3.6% of the sample.

The treatment or condition label of this sample denotes: 19 received Ad26.COV2.S at low or high dose, single or two shots; 5 received placebo; per-sample allocation not given. For vaccine and placebo recipients, the sequenced repertoires came from samples collected on day 63 after the first injection. Cohort 1b enrolled 20 to 30 adults aged 18-55 years at a single site in Boston, USA, between 29 July and 7 August 2020. As a vaccine, Ad26.COV2.S was a replication-incompetent adenovirus type 26 vector that expressed a prefusion-stabilized SARS-CoV-2 spike protein derived from the original Wuhan strain.

This specimen consisted of peripheral blood, obtained in a trial of Ad26.COV2.S vaccine versus placebo. The TCR was taken from a person between 18 and 60 years old who received the Ad26.COV2.S COVID-19 vaccine or a placebo. The chain employs TRBV6-1 and TRBJ1-2; TRBD1 agrees with 8 junctional bases. The CDR3 region reads CASSENGQGGYGYTF. The nucleotide sequence is TGTGCCAGCAGTGAAAATGGACAGGGAGGCTATGGCTACACCTTC.